This T cell receptor (beta chain) was identified in a study of cytomegalovirus exposure and HLA in healthy donors. Study observations and caveats: One later analysis reportedly identified an Asian-associated ancestry cluster that showed fewer N-insertions than the approximately 700-donor mean.

PCR primers comprised 60 Vbeta and 13 Jbeta primers. Some clones are missing from TCRdb's copy, which holds only in-frame ones; the method was immunoSEQ multiplex PCR. In the table there are about 260,000 clones, 80% to 90% of which are singletons. Points on this clone: Its antigen is unidentified.

Sequenced material: PBMCs. The receptor comes from a woman in her forties in good health and CMV-seropositive.

The CDR3 DNA follows: TGCGCCAGCAGCCAAGATTGGCGCGGGAATGAAAAACTGTTTTTT. It translates to CASSQDWRGNEKLFF. The V gene is TRBV4-3, the J gene TRBJ1-4; D not resolved. Per germline, CDR1 LGHNA and CDR2 YSLEER. The CDR3 sequence is 15 residues long. V was clipped by 0 bases and J by 5 bases, with 10 bases between them.